This entry features one T cell receptor beta chain sequence. The antigen is undetermined. Barcoded TCR alpha and TCR beta cDNA libraries with UMIs came from 5'RACE using constant-segment primers. In TCRdb, the 5' RACE reads were re-called with MiXCR into one record per CDR3 protein. The repertoire holds roughly 190,000 distinct CDR3 sequences, with approximately 20% as singletons. With V trimmed by 5 bases and J by 8 bases, 9 bases remained unmatched. The germline CDR1 and CDR2 sequences are SGHTA and FQGNSA. CDR3 length equals 14 residues. This sample is part of a study of T-cell memory formation after mild COVID-19. Overall study results and limits: Clones that contracted from day 15 to 85 were balanced CD4/CD8, while later expanders leaned CD4+.

The source material was PBMCs or a T cell subset sorted from them (not recorded which). This sequence joins TRBV7-2 and TRBJ2-3, with 8 nucleotides matching TRBD2. The TCR comes from an adult woman who had mild COVID-19 (a few samples of this study predate the infection). Cell type and time point are not known. CDR3 sequence reads: CASSARSGVGTQYF. CDR3 nucleotide sequence: TGTGCCAGCAGCGCCCGTAGCGGGGTGGGTACGCAGTATTTT.